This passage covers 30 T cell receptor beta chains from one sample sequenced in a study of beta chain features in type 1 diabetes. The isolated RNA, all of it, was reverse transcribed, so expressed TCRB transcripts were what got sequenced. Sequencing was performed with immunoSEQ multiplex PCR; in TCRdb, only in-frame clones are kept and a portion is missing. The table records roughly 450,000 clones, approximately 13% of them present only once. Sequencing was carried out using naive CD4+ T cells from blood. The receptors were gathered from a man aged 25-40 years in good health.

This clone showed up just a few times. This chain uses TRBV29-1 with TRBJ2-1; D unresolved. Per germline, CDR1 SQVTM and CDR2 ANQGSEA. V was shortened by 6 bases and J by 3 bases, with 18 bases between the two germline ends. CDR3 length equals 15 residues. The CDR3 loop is CSVAAEAFLYNEQFF. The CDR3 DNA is TGCAGCGTAGCCGCGGAAGCGTTTCTCTACAATGAGCAGTTCTTC.

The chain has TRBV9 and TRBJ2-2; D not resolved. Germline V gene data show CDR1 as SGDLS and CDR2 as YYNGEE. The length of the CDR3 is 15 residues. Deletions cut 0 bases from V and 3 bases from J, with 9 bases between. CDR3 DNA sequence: TGTGCCAGCAGCGTAGCTCTGGGTGACACCGGGGAGCTGTTTTTT. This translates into CASSVALGDTGELFF.

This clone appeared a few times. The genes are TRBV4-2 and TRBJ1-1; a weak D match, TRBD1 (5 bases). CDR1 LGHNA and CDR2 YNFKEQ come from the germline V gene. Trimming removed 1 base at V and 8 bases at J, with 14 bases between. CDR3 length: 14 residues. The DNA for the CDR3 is TGTGCCAGCAGCCAAGGCCTTGGCGAGGGGGAAGCTTTCTTT. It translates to CASSQGLGEGEAFF.

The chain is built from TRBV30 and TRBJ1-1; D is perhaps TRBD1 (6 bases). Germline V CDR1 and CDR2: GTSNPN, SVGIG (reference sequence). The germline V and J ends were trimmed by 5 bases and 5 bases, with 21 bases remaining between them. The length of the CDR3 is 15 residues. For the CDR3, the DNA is TGTGCCTGGTTGGCCGGGGGGGCACGATCAACTGAAGCTTTCTTT. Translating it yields CAWLAGGARSTEAFF.

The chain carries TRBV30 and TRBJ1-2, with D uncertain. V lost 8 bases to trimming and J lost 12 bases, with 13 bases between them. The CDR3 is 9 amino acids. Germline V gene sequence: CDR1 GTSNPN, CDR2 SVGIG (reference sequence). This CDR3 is CAGGLGDTF. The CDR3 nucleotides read TGTGCCGGAGGGCTAGGCGACACCTTC.

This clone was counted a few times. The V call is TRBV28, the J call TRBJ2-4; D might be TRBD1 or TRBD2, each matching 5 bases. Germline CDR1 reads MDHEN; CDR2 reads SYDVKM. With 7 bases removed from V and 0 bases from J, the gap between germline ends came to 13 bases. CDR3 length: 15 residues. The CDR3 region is CASKGRHLAKNIQYF. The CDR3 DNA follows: TGTGCCAGCAAGGGACGGCATTTAGCCAAAAACATTCAGTACTTC. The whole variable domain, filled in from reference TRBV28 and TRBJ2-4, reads DVKVTQSSRYLVKRTGEKVFLECVQDMDHENMFWYRQDPGLGLRLIYFSYDVKMKEKGDIPEGYSVSREKKERFSLILESASTNQTSMYLCASKGRHLAKNIQYFGAGTRLSVL.

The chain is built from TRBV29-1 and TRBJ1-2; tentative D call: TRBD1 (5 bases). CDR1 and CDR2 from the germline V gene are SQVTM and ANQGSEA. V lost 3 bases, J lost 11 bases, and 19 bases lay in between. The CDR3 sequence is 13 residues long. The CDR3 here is CSVDINGQAQYTF. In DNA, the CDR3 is TGCAGCGTTGATATAAACGGACAAGCCCAATACACCTTC. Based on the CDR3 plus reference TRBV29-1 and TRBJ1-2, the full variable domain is SAVISQKPSRDICQRGTSLTIQCQVDSQVTMMFWYRQQPGQSLTLIATANQGSEATYESGFVIDKFPISRPNLTFSTLTVSNMSPEDSSIYLCSVDINGQAQYTFGSGTRLTVV.

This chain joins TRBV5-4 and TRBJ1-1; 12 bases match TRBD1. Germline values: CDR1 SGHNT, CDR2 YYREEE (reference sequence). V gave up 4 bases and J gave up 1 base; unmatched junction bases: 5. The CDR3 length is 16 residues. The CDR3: CASSRGQGARNTEAFF. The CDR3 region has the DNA TGTGCCAGCAGCAGGGGACAGGGGGCTAGGAACACTGAAGCTTTCTTT.

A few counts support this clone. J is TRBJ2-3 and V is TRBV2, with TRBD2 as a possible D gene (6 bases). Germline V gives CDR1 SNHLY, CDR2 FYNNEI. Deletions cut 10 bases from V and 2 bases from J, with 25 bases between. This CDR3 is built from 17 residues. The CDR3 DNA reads TGTGCCAACTACGCACCCCGAGCGGGCCAAATCACAGATACGCAGTATTTT. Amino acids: CANYAPRAGQITDTQYF.

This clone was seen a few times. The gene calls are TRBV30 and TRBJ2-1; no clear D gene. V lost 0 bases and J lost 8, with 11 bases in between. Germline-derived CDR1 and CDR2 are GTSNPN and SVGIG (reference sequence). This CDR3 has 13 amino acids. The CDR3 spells CAWSVGQPDEQFF. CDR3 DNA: TGTGCCTGGAGTGTAGGGCAGCCGGATGAGCAGTTCTTC. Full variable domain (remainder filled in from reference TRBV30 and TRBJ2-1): SQTIHQWPATLVQPVGSPLSLECTVEGTSNPNLYWYRQAAGRGLQLLFYSVGIGQISSEVPQNLSASRPQDRQFILSSKKLLLSDSGFYLCAWSVGQPDEQFFGPGTRLTVL.

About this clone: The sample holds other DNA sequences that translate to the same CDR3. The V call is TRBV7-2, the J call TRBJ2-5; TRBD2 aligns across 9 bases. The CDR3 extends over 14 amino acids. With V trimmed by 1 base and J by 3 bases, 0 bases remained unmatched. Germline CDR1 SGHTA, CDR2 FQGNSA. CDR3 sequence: CASSLGLAEETQYF. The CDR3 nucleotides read TGTGCCAGCAGCTTAGGACTAGCGGAAGAGACCCAGTACTTC.

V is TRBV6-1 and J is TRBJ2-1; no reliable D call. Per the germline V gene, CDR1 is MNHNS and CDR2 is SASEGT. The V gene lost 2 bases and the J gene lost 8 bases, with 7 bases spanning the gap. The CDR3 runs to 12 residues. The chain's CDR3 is CASSEIWDEQFF. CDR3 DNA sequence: TGTGCCAGCAGTGAAATATGGGATGAGCAGTTCTTC.

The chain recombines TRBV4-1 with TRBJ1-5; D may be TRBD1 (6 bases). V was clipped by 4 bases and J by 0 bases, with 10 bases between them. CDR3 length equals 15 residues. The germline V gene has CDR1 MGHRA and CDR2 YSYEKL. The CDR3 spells CASSPYRDSNQPQHF. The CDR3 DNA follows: TGCGCCAGCAGCCCATACAGGGATAGCAATCAGCCCCAGCATTTT.

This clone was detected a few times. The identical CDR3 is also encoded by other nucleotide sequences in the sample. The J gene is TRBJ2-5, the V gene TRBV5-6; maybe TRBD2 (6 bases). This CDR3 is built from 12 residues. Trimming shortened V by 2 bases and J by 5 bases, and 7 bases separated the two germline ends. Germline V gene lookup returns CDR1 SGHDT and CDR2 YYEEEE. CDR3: CASSFGRETQYF. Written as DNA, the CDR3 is TGTGCCAGCAGCTTTGGGAGGGAGACCCAGTACTTC.

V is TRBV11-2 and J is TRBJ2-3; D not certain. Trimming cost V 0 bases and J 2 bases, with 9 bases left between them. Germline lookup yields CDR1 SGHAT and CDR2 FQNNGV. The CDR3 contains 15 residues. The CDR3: CASSLEHLDTDTQYF. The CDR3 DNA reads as TGTGCCAGCAGCTTAGAGCACCTAGACACAGATACGCAGTATTTT. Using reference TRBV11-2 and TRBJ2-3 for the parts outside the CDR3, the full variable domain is EAGVAQSPRYKIIEKRQSVAFWCNPISGHATLYWYQQILGQGPKLLIQFQNNGVVDDSQLPKDRFSAERLKGVDSTLKIQPAKLEDSAVYLCASSLEHLDTDTQYFGPGTRLTVL.

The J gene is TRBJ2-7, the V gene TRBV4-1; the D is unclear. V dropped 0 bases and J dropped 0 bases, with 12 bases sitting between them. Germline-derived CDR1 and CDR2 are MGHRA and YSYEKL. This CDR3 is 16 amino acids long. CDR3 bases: TGCGCCAGCAGCCAAGAACTGACCCATTTCTCCTACGAGCAGTACTTC. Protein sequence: CASSQELTHFSYEQYF.

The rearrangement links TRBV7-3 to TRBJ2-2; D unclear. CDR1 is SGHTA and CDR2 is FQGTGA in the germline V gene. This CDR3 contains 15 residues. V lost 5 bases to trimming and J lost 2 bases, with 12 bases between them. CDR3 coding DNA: TGTGCCAGCAGCCGGAGTTGGCCAAACACCGGGGAGCTGTTTTTT. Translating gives CASSRSWPNTGELFF.

CDR3 amino acids: CASRITSAGGELFF. CDR3 nucleotide sequence: TGTGCCAGCAGGATAACTAGCGCGGGCGGGGAGCTGTTTTTT. The chain joins TRBV5-4 to TRBJ2-2, with TRBD2 matching over 7 bases. Per the germline V gene, CDR1 is SGHNT and CDR2 is YYREEE (reference sequence). This CDR3 spans 14 amino acids. V lost 5 bases, J lost 7 bases, and 8 bases stayed unmatched. The full variable domain, its missing parts supplied by reference TRBV5-4 and TRBJ2-2, is ETGVTQSPTHLIKTRGQQVTLRCSSQSGHNTVSWYQQALGQGPQFIFQYYREEENGRGNFPPRFSGLQFPNYSSELNVNALELDDSALYLCASRITSAGGELFFGEGSRLTVL.

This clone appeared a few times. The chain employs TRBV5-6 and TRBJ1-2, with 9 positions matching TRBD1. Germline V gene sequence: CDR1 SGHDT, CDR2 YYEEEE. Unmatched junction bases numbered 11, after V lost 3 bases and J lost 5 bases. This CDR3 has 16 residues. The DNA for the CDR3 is TGTGCCAGCAGCTCCGGGACAGGGTCCCTACTGTATGGCTACACCTTC. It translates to CASSSGTGSLLYGYTF.

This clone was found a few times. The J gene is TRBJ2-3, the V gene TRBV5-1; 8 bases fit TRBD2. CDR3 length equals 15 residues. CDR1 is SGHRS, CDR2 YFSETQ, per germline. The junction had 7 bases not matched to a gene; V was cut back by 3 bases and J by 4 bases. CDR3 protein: CASSSRTSGSDTQYF. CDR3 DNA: TGCGCCAGCAGCTCCCGAACTAGCGGCTCAGATACGCAGTATTTT.

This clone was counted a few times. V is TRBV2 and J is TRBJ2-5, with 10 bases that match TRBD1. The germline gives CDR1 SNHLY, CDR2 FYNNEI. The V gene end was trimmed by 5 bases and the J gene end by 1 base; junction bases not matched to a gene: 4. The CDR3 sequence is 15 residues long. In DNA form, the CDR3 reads TGTGCCAGCAGTAGTGACAGGGGGCCCCAAGAGACCCAGTACTTC. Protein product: CASSSDRGPQETQYF.

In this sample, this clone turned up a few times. CDR3 loop: CASSQDGQTYEQYF. The CDR3 DNA reads TGCGCCAGCAGCCAAGATGGACAGACCTACGAGCAGTACTTC. The chain joins TRBV4-3 to TRBJ2-7; weak D call: TRBD1 (6 bases). The V and J ends lost 0 bases and 2 bases respectively, with 8 bases between them. In germline, CDR1 is LGHNA, CDR2 YSLEER. The CDR3 spans 14 residues.

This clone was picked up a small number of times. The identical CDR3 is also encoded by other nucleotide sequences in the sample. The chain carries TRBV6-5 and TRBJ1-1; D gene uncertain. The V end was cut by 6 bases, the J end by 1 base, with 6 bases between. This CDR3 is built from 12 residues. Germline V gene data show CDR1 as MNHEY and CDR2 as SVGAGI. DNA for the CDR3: TGTGCCAGCAGGACTGGGAACACTGAAGCTTTCTTT. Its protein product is CASRTGNTEAFF.

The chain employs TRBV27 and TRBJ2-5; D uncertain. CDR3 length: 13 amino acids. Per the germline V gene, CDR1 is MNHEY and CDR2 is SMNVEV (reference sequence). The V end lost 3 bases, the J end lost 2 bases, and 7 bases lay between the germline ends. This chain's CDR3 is CASSFSRQETQYF. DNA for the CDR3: TGTGCCAGCAGTTTCAGCAGACAAGAGACCCAGTACTTC.

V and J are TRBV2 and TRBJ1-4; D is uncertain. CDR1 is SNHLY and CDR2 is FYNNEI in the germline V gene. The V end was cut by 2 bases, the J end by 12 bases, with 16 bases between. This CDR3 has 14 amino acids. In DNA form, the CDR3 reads TGTGCCAGCAGTGAACAGAACCTTAAGGAAGAACTGTTTTTT. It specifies CASSEQNLKEELFF.

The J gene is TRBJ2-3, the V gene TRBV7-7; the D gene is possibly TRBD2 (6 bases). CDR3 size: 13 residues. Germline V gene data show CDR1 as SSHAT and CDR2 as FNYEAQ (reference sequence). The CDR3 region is CASSDGGTDTQYF. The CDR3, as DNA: TGTGCTAGCTCCGATGGGGGGACAGATACGCAGTATTTT.

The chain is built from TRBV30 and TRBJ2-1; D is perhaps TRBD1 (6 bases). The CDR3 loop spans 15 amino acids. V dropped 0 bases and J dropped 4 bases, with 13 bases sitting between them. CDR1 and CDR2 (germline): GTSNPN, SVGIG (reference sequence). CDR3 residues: CAWSVGQGPYNEQFF. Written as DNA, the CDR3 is TGTGCCTGGAGTGTAGGCCAGGGGCCTTACAATGAGCAGTTCTTC.

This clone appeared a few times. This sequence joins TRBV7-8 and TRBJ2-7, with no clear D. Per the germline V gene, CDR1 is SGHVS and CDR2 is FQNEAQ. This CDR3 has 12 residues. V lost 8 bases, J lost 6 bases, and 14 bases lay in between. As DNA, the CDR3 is TGTGCCAGCGCTGCCCATGTCACCGAGCAGTACGTC. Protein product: CASAAHVTEQYV.

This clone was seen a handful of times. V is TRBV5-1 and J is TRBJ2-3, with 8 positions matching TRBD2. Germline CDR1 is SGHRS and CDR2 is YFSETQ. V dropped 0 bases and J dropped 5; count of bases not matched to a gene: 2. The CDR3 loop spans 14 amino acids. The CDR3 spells CASSLDSGEDTQYF. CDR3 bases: TGCGCCAGCAGCTTGGATAGCGGGGAAGATACGCAGTATTTT.

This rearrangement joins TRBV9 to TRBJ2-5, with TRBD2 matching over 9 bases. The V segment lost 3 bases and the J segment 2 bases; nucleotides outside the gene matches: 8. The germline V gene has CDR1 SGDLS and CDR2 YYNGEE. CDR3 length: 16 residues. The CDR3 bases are TGTGCCAGCAGCGGCGCCGGGACTAGCTATCAAGAGACCCAGTACTTC. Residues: CASSGAGTSYQETQYF.